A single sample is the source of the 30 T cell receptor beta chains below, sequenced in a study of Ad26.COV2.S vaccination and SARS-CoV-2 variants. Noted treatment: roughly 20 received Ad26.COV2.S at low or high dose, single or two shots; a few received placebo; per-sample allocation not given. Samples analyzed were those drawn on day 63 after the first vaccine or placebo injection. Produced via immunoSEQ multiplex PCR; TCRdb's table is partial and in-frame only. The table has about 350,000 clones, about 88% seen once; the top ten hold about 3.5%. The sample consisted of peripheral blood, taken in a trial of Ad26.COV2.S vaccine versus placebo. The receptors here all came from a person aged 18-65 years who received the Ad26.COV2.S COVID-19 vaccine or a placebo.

The CDR3 protein is CASSEQGAQKLFF. Written as DNA, the CDR3 is TGTGCCAGCAGTGAACAGGGGGCCCAAAAACTGTTTTTT. The genes are TRBV2 and TRBJ1-4, with TRBD1 matching over 8 bases. Germline trimming cut 2 bases from V and 9 bases from J; bases unmatched to any gene: 2. Germline V gives CDR1 SNHLY, CDR2 FYNNEI. The CDR3 loop spans 13 amino acids.

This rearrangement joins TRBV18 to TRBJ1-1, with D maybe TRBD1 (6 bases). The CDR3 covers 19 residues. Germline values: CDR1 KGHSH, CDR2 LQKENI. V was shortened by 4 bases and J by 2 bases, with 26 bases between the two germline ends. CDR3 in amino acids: CASSLGAWRPPFYNTEAFF. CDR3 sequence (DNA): TGTGCCAGCTCACTGGGGGCCTGGCGGCCACCTTTTTATAACACTGAAGCTTTCTTT.

Written as DNA, the CDR3 is TGTGCCAGCTCACCACCGGCGCGTGAGACCCAGTACTTC. Amino acid sequence: CASSPPARETQYF. The V call is TRBV18, the J call TRBJ2-5; D is unclear. V lost 0 bases, J lost 5 bases, and 7 bases lay in between. The germline CDR1 and CDR2 sequences are KGHSH and LQKENI. The CDR3 consists of 13 residues.

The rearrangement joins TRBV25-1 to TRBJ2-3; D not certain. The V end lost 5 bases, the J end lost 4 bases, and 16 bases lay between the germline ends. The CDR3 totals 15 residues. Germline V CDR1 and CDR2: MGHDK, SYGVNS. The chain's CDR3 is CASSPPGSPADTQYF. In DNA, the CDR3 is TGTGCCAGCAGTCCCCCCGGGTCCCCCGCAGATACGCAGTATTTT.

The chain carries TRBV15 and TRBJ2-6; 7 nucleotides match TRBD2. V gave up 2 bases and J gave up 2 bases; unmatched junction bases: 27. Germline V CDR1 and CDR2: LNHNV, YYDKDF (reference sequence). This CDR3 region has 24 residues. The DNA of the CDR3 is TGTGCCACCAGCAGACCCCTGGGGGGGTTAGACAGACCCCTCGCCCATACTGGGGCCAACGTCCTGACTTTC. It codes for CATSRPLGGLDRPLAHTGANVLTF.

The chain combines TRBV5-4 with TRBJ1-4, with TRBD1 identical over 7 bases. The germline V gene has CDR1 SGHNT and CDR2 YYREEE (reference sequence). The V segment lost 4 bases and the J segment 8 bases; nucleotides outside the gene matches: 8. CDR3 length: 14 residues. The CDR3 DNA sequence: TGTGCCAGCAGCCCCCCGGGACAGCGAGAAAAACTGTTTTTT. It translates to CASSPPGQREKLFF.

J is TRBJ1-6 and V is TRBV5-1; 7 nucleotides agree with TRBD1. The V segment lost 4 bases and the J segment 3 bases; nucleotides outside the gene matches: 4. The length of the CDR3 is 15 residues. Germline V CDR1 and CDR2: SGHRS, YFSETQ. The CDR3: CASSAGTVYNSPLHF. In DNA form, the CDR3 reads TGCGCCAGCAGCGCCGGGACAGTCTATAATTCACCCCTCCACTTT.

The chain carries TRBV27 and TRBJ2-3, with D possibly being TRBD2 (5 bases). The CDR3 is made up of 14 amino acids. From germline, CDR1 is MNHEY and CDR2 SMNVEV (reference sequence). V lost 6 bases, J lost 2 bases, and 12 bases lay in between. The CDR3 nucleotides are TGTGCCAGCAGCCCACTCGGGAACACAGATACGCAGTATTTT. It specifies CASSPLGNTDTQYF.

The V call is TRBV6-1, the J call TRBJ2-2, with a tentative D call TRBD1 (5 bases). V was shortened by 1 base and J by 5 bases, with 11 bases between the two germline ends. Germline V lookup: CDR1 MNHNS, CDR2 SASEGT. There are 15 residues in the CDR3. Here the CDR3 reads CASSEEPQVTGELFF. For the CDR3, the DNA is TGTGCCAGCAGTGAAGAACCACAGGTGACCGGGGAGCTGTTTTTT.

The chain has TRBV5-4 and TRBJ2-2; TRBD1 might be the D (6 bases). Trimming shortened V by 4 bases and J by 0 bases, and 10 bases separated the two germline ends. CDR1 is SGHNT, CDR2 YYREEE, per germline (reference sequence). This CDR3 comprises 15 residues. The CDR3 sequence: CASSRRGSNTGELFF. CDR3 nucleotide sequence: TGTGCCAGCAGCCGTAGGGGGTCGAACACCGGGGAGCTGTTTTTT.

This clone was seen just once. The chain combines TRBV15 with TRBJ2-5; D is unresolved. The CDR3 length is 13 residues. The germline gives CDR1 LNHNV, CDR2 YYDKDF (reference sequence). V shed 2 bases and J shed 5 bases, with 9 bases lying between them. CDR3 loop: CATSRQVTETQYF. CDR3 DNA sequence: TGTGCCACCAGCAGACAGGTAACGGAGACCCAGTACTTC.

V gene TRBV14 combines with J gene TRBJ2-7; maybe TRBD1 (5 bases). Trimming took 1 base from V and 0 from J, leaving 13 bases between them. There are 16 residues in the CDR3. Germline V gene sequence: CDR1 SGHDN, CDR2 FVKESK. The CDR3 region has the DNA TGTGCCAGCAGCCAAGGGGGTCACAGGTACTCCTACGAGCAGTACTTC. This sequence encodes CASSQGGHRYSYEQYF. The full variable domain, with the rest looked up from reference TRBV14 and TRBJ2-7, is EAGVTQFPSHSVIEKGQTVTLRCDPISGHDNLYWYRRVMGKEIKFLLHFVKESKQDESGMPNNRFLAERTGGTYSTLKVQPAELEDSGVYFCASSQGGHRYSYEQYFGPGTRLTVT.

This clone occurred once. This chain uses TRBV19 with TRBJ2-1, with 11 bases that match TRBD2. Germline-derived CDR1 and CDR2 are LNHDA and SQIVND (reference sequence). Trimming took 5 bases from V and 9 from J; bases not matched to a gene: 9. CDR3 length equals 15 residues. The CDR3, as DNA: TGTGCCAGTAGTCCACTAGCGGGAGAGGTCAGTGAGCAGTTCTTC. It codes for CASSPLAGEVSEQFF.

The CDR3 loop reads CAWSVRGGEGDEQFF. CDR3 DNA: TGTGCCTGGAGTGTACGAGGGGGAGAGGGGGATGAGCAGTTCTTC. The gene calls are TRBV30 and TRBJ2-1; the D gene is possibly TRBD1 (6 bases). Germline CDR1 and CDR2: GTSNPN and SVGIG (reference sequence). The V and J ends lost 0 bases and 8 bases respectively, with 17 bases between them. The CDR3 consists of 15 residues.

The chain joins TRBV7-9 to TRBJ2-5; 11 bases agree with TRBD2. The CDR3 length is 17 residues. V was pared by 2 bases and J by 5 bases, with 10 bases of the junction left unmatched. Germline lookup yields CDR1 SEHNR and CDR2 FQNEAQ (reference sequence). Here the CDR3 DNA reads TGTGCCAGCAGCTTACCCCTAGCGGGGGGCAGAGGTGAGACCCAGTACTTC. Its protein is CASSLPLAGGRGETQYF. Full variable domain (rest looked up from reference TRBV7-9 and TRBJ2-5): DTGVSQNPRHKITKRGQNVTFRCDPISEHNRLYWYRQTLGQGPEFLTYFQNEAQLEKSRLLSDRFSAERPKGSFSTLEIQRTEQGDSAMYLCASSLPLAGGRGETQYFGPGTRLLVL.

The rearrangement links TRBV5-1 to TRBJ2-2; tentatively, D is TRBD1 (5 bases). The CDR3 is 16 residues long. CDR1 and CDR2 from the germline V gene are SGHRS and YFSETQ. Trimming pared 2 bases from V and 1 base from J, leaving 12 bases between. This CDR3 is CASSLRQSLNTGELFF. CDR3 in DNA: TGCGCCAGCAGCTTAAGACAGTCCCTGAACACCGGGGAGCTGTTTTTT.

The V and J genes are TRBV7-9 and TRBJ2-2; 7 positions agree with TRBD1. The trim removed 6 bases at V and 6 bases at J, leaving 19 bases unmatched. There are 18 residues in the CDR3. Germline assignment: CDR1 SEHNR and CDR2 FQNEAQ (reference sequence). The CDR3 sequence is CASSSPGARGGTAGELFF. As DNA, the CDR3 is TGTGCCAGCAGTTCCCCTGGGGCGCGAGGGGGCACAGCCGGGGAGCTGTTTTTT.

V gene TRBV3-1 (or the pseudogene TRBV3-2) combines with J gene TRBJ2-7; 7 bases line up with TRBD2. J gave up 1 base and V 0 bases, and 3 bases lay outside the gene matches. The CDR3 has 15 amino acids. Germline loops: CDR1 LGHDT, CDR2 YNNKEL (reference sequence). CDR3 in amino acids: CASSQDGRGSYEQYF. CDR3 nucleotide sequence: TGTGCCAGCAGCCAAGATGGGCGGGGGTCCTACGAGCAGTACTTC.

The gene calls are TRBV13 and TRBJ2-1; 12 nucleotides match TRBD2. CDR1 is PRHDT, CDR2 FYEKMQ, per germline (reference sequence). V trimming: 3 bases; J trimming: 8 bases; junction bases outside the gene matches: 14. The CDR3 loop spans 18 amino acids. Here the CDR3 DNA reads TGTGCCAGCAGCTTCGGGTCGTGGCTAGCGGGAGGGGCTCATGAGCAGTTCTTC. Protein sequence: CASSFGSWLAGGAHEQFF.

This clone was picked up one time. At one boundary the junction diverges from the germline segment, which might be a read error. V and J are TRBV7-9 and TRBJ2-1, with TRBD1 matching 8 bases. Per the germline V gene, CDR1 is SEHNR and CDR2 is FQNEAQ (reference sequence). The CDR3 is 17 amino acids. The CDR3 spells CASTPHSQGAAYNEQFF. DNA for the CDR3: TGTGCGAGCACACCACATAGCCAGGGGGCGGCCTACAATGAGCAGTTCTTC.

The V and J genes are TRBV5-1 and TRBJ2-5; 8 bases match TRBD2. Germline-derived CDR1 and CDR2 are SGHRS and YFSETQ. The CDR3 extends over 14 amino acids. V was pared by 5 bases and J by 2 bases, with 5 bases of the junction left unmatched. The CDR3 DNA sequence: TGCGCCAGCAGTTATAGCGGGAAGCAAGAGACCCAGTACTTC. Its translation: CASSYSGKQETQYF.

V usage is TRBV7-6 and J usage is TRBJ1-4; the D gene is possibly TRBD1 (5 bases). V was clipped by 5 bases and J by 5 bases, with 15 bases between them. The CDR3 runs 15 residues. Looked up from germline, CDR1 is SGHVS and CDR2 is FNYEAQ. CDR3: CASSPGRQHNEKLFF. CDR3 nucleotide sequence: TGTGCCAGCAGCCCCGGTCGACAGCACAATGAAAAACTGTTTTTT.

CDR3 sequence reads: CASSERAVEKGELFF. In DNA form, the CDR3 reads TGTGCCAGCAGTGAACGGGCCGTGGAGAAGGGGGAGCTGTTTTTT. The V gene is TRBV6-1, the J gene TRBJ2-2, with D unclear. This CDR3 has 15 residues. V was shortened by 2 bases and J by 8 bases, with 15 bases between the two germline ends. The V gene's germline CDR1 is MNHNS and CDR2 SASEGT.

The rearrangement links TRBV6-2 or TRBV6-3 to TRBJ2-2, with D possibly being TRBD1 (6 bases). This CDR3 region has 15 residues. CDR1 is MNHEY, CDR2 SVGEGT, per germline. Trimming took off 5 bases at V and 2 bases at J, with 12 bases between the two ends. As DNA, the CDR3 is TGTGCCAGCAGTCCCAGGGGACACAACACCGGGGAGCTGTTTTTT. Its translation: CASSPRGHNTGELFF.

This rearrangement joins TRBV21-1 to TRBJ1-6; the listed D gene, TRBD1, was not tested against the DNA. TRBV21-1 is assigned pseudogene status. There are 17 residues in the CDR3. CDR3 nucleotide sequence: TGTGCCAGCAGCAAACATTGCTGGGACAGGGCGCAATCACCCCTCCACTTT. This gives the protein CASSKHCWDRAQSPLHF.

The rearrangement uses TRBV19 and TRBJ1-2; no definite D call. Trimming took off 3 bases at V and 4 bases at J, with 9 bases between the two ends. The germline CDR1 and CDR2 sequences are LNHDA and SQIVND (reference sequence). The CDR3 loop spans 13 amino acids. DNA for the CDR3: TGTGCCAGTAGTATCAGTGGTAGCTATGGCTACACCTTC. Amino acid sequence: CASSISGSYGYTF.

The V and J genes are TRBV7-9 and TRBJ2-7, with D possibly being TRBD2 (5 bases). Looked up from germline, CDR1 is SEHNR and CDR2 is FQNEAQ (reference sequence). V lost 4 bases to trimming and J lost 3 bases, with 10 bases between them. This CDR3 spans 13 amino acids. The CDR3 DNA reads TGTGCCAGCAGCTATTCCCGGGACTACGAGCAGTACTTC. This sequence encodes CASSYSRDYEQYF.

CDR3 sequence (DNA): TGTGCCAGCAGGACTTTTTGGAATGAGCAGTTCTTC. Residues: CASRTFWNEQFF. V gene TRBV25-1 combines with J gene TRBJ2-1; D gene ambiguous. Per the germline V gene, CDR1 is MGHDK and CDR2 is SYGVNS. This CDR3 is built from 12 residues. Trimming removed 6 bases at V and 7 bases at J, with 10 bases between.

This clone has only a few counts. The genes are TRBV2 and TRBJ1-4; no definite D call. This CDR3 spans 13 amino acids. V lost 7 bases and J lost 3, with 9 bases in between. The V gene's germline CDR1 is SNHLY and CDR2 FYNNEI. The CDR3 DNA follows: TGTGCCAGCACCCGGGAGGCTAATGAAAAACTGTTTTTT. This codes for CASTREANEKLFF.

Here the CDR3 reads CASSLAGLQPQHF. CDR3 nucleotide sequence: TGTGCCAGCAGCTTGGCAGGGCTTCAGCCCCAGCATTTT. This chain uses TRBV7-8 with TRBJ1-5; D perhaps matches TRBD1 (5 bases). CDR1 and CDR2 from the germline V gene are SGHVS and FQNEAQ. Trimming pared 3 bases from V and 6 bases from J, leaving 9 bases between. There are 13 residues in the CDR3.